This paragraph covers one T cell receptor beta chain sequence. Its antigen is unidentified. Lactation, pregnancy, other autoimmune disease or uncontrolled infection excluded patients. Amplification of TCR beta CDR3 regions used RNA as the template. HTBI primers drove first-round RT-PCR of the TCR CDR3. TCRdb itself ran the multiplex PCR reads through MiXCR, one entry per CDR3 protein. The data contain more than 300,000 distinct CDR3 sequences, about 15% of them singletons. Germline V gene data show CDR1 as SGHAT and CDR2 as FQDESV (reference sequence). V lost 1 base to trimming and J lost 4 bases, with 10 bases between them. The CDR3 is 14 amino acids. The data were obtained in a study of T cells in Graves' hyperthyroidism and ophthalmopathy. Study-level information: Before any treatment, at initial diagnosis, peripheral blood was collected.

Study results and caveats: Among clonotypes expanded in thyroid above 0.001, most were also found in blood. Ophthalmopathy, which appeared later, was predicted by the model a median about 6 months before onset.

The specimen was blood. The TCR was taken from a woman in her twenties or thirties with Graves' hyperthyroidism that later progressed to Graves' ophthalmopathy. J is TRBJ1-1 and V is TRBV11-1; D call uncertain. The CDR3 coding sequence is TGTGCCAGCAGCTTAGGCTTGGGAGTCACTGAAGCTTTCTTT. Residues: CASSLGLGVTEAFF.